A selection of T cell receptor beta chains follows, all from one sample in a study of beta chain features in type 1 diabetes. The protocol was immunoSEQ multiplex PCR, while the TCRdb copy is restricted to in-frame clones and leaves out a portion. The table records fewer than 650,000 clones, 15% to 17% of them present only once. Sequencing was carried out using naive CD4+ T cells from blood. The receptors derive from a man in his late teens or twenties in good health. Both conserved end residues are part of each CDR3. D genes are given only for firm matches. Some rows have no size entry. The others give once, few or many, or a class for an expanded clone.

v_call: TRBV28; clone_size: few; d_call: TRBD2; cdr3_length: 13; j_call: TRBJ2-4; cdr3_aa: CASSPRLAAVMYF; cdr3_nt: TGTGCCAGCAGTCCCAGACTAGCGGCCGTGATGTACTTC
v_call: TRBV13; clone_size: NA; d_call: TRBD2; cdr3_length: 17; j_call: TRBJ2-7; cdr3_aa: CASSLDFGVSGKYEQYF; cdr3_nt: TGTGCCAGCAGCTTAGACTTTGGGGTTAGCGGGAAATACGAGCAGTACTTC
v_call: TRBV7-3; clone_size: few; d_call: NA; cdr3_length: 16; j_call: TRBJ2-1; cdr3_aa: CASSLIGGQVYNEQFF; cdr3_nt: TGTGCCAGCAGCTTAATTGGGGGGCAAGTCTACAATGAGCAGTTCTTC
v_call: TRBV7-2; clone_size: NA; d_call: NA; cdr3_length: 14; j_call: TRBJ1-6; cdr3_aa: CASSLGWGASPLHF; cdr3_nt: TGTGCCAGCAGTCTAGGGTGGGGGGCTTCACCCCTCCACTTT
v_call: TRBV6-5; clone_size: NA; d_call: NA; cdr3_length: 15; j_call: TRBJ1-3; cdr3_aa: CASSRAQSSGNTIYF; cdr3_nt: TGTGCCAGCAGTAGAGCTCAGTCCTCTGGAAACACCATATATTTT
v_call: TRBV5-1; clone_size: few; d_call: TRBD2; cdr3_length: 17; j_call: TRBJ2-2; cdr3_aa: CASSHILAGGGTGELFF; cdr3_nt: TGCGCCAGCAGCCATATTCTAGCGGGAGGCGGCACCGGGGAGCTGTTTTTT
v_call: TRBV7-6; clone_size: few; d_call: NA; cdr3_length: 13; j_call: TRBJ2-1; cdr3_aa: CASSFRDYNEQFF; cdr3_nt: TGTGCCAGCAGCTTCAGGGACTACAATGAGCAGTTCTTC
v_call: TRBV7-2; clone_size: NA; d_call: NA; cdr3_length: 13; j_call: TRBJ1-1; cdr3_aa: CASGGQRNTEAFF; cdr3_nt: TGTGCCAGCGGTGGACAGAGGAACACTGAAGCTTTCTTT
v_call: TRBV18; clone_size: NA; d_call: NA; cdr3_length: 14; j_call: TRBJ2-7; cdr3_aa: CASSPYGDAYEQYF; cdr3_nt: TGTGCCAGCTCACCATACGGGGACGCCTACGAGCAGTACTTC
v_call: TRBV18; clone_size: few; d_call: NA; cdr3_length: 14; j_call: TRBJ1-1; cdr3_aa: CASSPGLGNTEAFF; cdr3_nt: TGTGCCAGCTCACCAGGTCTCGGGAACACTGAAGCTTTCTTT
v_call: TRBV28; clone_size: NA; d_call: TRBD1; cdr3_length: 15; j_call: TRBJ1-1; cdr3_aa: CASSLFGTGETEAFF; cdr3_nt: TGTGCCAGCAGTTTATTTGGGACAGGTGAAACTGAAGCTTTCTTT
v_call: TRBV27; clone_size: NA; d_call: TRBD1; cdr3_length: 17; j_call: TRBJ1-1; cdr3_aa: CASSLSAPGTVETEAFF; cdr3_nt: TGTGCCAGCAGTTTATCGGCTCCCGGGACAGTGGAGACTGAAGCTTTCTTT
v_call: TRBV6-1; clone_size: NA; d_call: NA; cdr3_length: 12; j_call: TRBJ1-6; cdr3_aa: CASTRDAENLHF; cdr3_nt: TGTGCCAGCACCCGGGACGCCGAAAACCTCCACTTT
v_call: TRBV18; clone_size: NA; d_call: NA; cdr3_length: 13; j_call: TRBJ2-1; cdr3_aa: CASSPGVYNEQFF; cdr3_nt: TGTGCCAGCTCACCGGGGGTTTACAATGAGCAGTTCTTC
v_call: TRBV6-7; clone_size: few; d_call: TRBD1; cdr3_length: 13; j_call: TRBJ2-7; cdr3_aa: CAGNRGSTYEQYF; cdr3_nt: TGTGCCGGGAACAGGGGGTCGACCTACGAGCAGTACTTC
v_call: TRBV5-6; clone_size: few; d_call: NA; cdr3_length: 17; j_call: TRBJ2-4; cdr3_aa: CASTPFLDRASKNIQYF; cdr3_nt: TGTGCCAGCACCCCGTTCTTAGACAGAGCCTCCAAAAACATTCAGTACTTC
v_call: TRBV30; clone_size: NA; d_call: TRBD1; cdr3_length: 15; j_call: TRBJ1-5; cdr3_aa: CAWSVLSTGGQPQHF; cdr3_nt: TGTGCCTGGAGTGTACTATCGACAGGGGGGCAGCCCCAGCATTTT
v_call: TRBV14; clone_size: NA; d_call: TRBD1; cdr3_length: 17; j_call: TRBJ2-2; cdr3_aa: CASSQPDRVKNTGELFF; cdr3_nt: TGTGCCAGCAGCCAACCCGACAGGGTAAAGAACACCGGGGAGCTGTTTTTT
v_call: TRBV27; clone_size: once; d_call: TRBD1; cdr3_length: 14; j_call: TRBJ2-5; cdr3_aa: CASSLGQGRETQYF; cdr3_nt: TGTGCCAGCAGTTTAGGACAGGGAAGAGAGACCCAGTACTTC
v_call: TRBV5-4; clone_size: few; d_call: NA; cdr3_length: 13; j_call: TRBJ1-6; cdr3_aa: CASSSAGNSPLHF; cdr3_nt: TGTGCCAGCAGCTCCGCAGGGAATTCACCCCTCCACTTT
v_call: TRBV27; clone_size: NA; d_call: NA; cdr3_length: 14; j_call: TRBJ2-7; cdr3_aa: CASRISGFRDEQYF; cdr3_nt: TGTGCCAGCAGGATCAGCGGGTTCCGGGACGAGCAGTACTTC
v_call: TRBV28; clone_size: NA; d_call: NA; cdr3_length: 12; j_call: TRBJ2-7; cdr3_aa: CASSLLSYEQYF; cdr3_nt: TGTGCCAGCAGCCTGCTCTCCTACGAGCAGTACTTC
v_call: TRBV5-6; clone_size: NA; d_call: NA; cdr3_length: 14; j_call: TRBJ1-2; cdr3_aa: CASSLEARIYGYTF; cdr3_nt: TGTGCCAGCAGCTTGGAGGCACGGATCTATGGCTACACCTTC
v_call: TRBV7-2; clone_size: few; d_call: NA; cdr3_length: 15; j_call: TRBJ1-6; cdr3_aa: CASSLEVAANSPLHF; cdr3_nt: TGTGCCAGCAGCTTAGAGGTCGCAGCAAATTCACCCCTCCACTTT
v_call: TRBV7-2; clone_size: few; d_call: NA; cdr3_length: 11; j_call: TRBJ2-2; cdr3_aa: CASSLQRVLFF; cdr3_nt: TGTGCCAGCAGCTTGCAACGCGTGCTGTTTTTT
v_call: TRBV6-5; clone_size: NA; d_call: TRBD2; cdr3_length: 16; j_call: TRBJ2-5; cdr3_aa: CASSYVTSGGTATQYF; cdr3_nt: TGTGCCAGCAGTTACGTGACTAGCGGGGGGACGGCGACCCAGTACTTC
v_call: TRBV28; clone_size: NA; d_call: NA; cdr3_length: 14; j_call: TRBJ2-7; cdr3_aa: CASSPPDRSYEQYF; cdr3_nt: TGTGCCAGCAGCCCCCCGGACCGCTCCTACGAGCAGTACTTC
v_call: TRBV23-1; clone_size: few; d_call: TRBD2; cdr3_length: 18; j_call: TRBJ2-5; cdr3_aa: CASSQGLAGGPIEETQYF; cdr3_nt: TGCGCCAGCAGTCAGGGACTAGCGGGGGGGCCGATAGAAGAGACCCAGTACTTC
v_call: TRBV5-4; clone_size: NA; d_call: TRBD2; cdr3_length: 13; j_call: TRBJ2-1; cdr3_aa: CASSQRDYRTQFF; cdr3_nt: TGCGCCAGCAGCCAGAGGGACTACAGGACGCAGTTCTTC
v_call: TRBV30; clone_size: few; d_call: TRBD1; cdr3_length: 16; j_call: TRBJ2-7; cdr3_aa: CAWATGRTGARLEQYF; cdr3_nt: TGTGCCTGGGCCACAGGTCGGACAGGCGCCCGGCTGGAGCAGTACTTC
v_call: TRBV5-1; clone_size: NA; d_call: TRBD1; cdr3_length: 14; j_call: TRBJ1-2; cdr3_aa: CASSGRGRFYGYTF; cdr3_nt: TGCGCCAGCAGCGGAAGGGGGCGATTTTATGGCTACACCTTC
v_call: TRBV2; clone_size: few; d_call: TRBD1; cdr3_length: 13; j_call: TRBJ1-5; cdr3_aa: CASTGQINQPQHF; cdr3_nt: TGTGCAAGCACGGGACAGATCAATCAGCCCCAGCATTTT
v_call: TRBV19; clone_size: few; d_call: NA; cdr3_length: 15; j_call: TRBJ1-2; cdr3_aa: CASSIVMQLTMGYTF; cdr3_nt: TGTGCCAGTAGTATAGTCATGCAGCTAACTATGGGCTACACCTTC
v_call: TRBV27; clone_size: few; d_call: NA; cdr3_length: 18; j_call: TRBJ2-3; cdr3_aa: CASSLLPARRGGTDTQYF; cdr3_nt: TGTGCCAGCAGTTTACTTCCCGCTCGGCGCGGGGGCACAGATACGCAGTATTTT
v_call: TRBV10-3; clone_size: NA; d_call: NA; cdr3_length: 15; j_call: TRBJ2-2; cdr3_aa: CAIRSLQGNTGELFF; cdr3_nt: TGTGCCATCAGGTCTCTCCAGGGGAACACCGGGGAGCTGTTTTTT
v_call: TRBV20-1; clone_size: NA; d_call: NA; cdr3_length: 11; j_call: TRBJ2-2; cdr3_aa: CSASWAGELFF; cdr3_nt: TGCAGTGCTAGTTGGGCCGGGGAGCTGTTTTTT
v_call: TRBV11-2; clone_size: few; d_call: TRBD2; cdr3_length: 15; j_call: TRBJ2-1; cdr3_aa: CASSPERGGYNEQFF; cdr3_nt: TGTGCCAGCAGCCCGGAGCGGGGGGGTTACAATGAGCAGTTCTTC
v_call: TRBV4-2; clone_size: few; d_call: NA; cdr3_length: 15; j_call: TRBJ1-2; cdr3_aa: CASSQDLQSNYGYTF; cdr3_nt: TGTGCCAGCAGCCAAGACCTGCAGAGCAACTATGGCTACACCTTC
v_call: TRBV12-5; clone_size: NA; d_call: TRBD1; cdr3_length: 15; j_call: TRBJ1-2; cdr3_aa: CASGLDRGLLRGYTF; cdr3_nt: TGTGCTAGTGGTTTGGACAGGGGGCTGCTACGGGGCTACACCTTC
v_call: TRBV9; clone_size: NA; d_call: NA; cdr3_length: 15; j_call: TRBJ2-5; cdr3_aa: CASSVSTGPQETQYF; cdr3_nt: TGTGCCAGCAGCGTAAGTACAGGCCCTCAAGAGACCCAGTACTTC
v_call: TRBV18; clone_size: few; d_call: NA; cdr3_length: 13; j_call: TRBJ2-7; cdr3_aa: CASSPDKTYEQYF; cdr3_nt: TGTGCCAGCTCACCGGACAAGACCTACGAGCAGTACTTC
v_call: TRBV18; clone_size: few; d_call: NA; cdr3_length: 14; j_call: TRBJ1-5; cdr3_aa: CASSSDGSNQPQHF; cdr3_nt: TGTGCCAGCTCATCGGACGGGAGCAATCAGCCCCAGCATTTT
v_call: TRBV4-1; clone_size: few; d_call: TRBD2; cdr3_length: 16; j_call: TRBJ2-7; cdr3_aa: CASSQLGLVSSYEQYF; cdr3_nt: TGCGCCAGCAGCCAACTCGGACTAGTTTCAAGCTACGAGCAGTACTTC
v_call: TRBV7-9; clone_size: NA; d_call: NA; cdr3_length: 13; j_call: TRBJ1-3; cdr3_aa: CAIAPPSGNTIYF; cdr3_nt: TGTGCCATCGCCCCCCCCTCTGGAAACACCATATATTTT
v_call: TRBV4-2; clone_size: few; d_call: TRBD1; cdr3_length: 16; j_call: TRBJ2-2; cdr3_aa: CASQGMGQTNTGELFF; cdr3_nt: TGTGCCAGCCAAGGTATGGGACAGACGAACACCGGGGAGCTGTTTTTT
v_call: TRBV7-9; clone_size: few; d_call: TRBD2; cdr3_length: 17; j_call: TRBJ2-6; cdr3_aa: CASSPREGVSGANVLTF; cdr3_nt: TGTGCCAGCAGCCCGCGGGAGGGCGTATCTGGGGCCAACGTCCTGACTTTC
v_call: TRBV4-3; clone_size: NA; d_call: TRBD1; cdr3_length: 15; j_call: TRBJ1-2; cdr3_aa: CASSPQTGGGYGYTF; cdr3_nt: TGCGCCAGCAGCCCCCAAACAGGGGGCGGCTATGGCTACACCTTC
v_call: TRBV4-2; clone_size: NA; d_call: NA; cdr3_length: 15; j_call: TRBJ2-1; cdr3_aa: CASRPSDSSYNEQFF; cdr3_nt: TGTGCCAGCAGACCCAGCGACAGCTCCTACAATGAGCAGTTCTTC